Below, 9 T cell receptor beta chains from the same sample are listed, as sequenced in a study of T cells in Graves' hyperthyroidism and ophthalmopathy. Authors of the study amplified TCR beta CDR3 regions from RNA transcripts. Primed by the HTBI set, a first-round RT-PCR was run on the TCR CDR3. TCRdb independently ran MiXCR on the multiplex PCR reads; one entry per CDR3 protein. The sample lists over 450,000 distinct CDR3 sequences; around 15% were seen once. The material sequenced was blood. The receptors derive from a woman between 18 and 30 years old with Graves' hyperthyroidism.

The chain is built from TRBV4-2 and TRBJ1-4, with a tentative D call TRBD1 (5 bases). CDR3 length: 16 residues. Trimming took 4 bases from V and 5 from J, leaving 17 bases between them. The germline CDR1 and CDR2 sequences are LGHNA and YNFKEQ. CDR3 amino acids: CASSPLTLRGNEKLFF. The CDR3 nucleotides are TGTGCCAGCAGCCCCCTCACCCTTCGGGGGAATGAAAAACTGTTTTTT.

As for this clonotype: Given a much more abundant clone one base away, this may be a read error. The chain employs TRBV30 and TRBJ2-7; tentatively, D is TRBD1 or TRBD2 (5 bases each). From germline, CDR1 is GTSNPN and CDR2 SVGIG (reference sequence). The V gene lost 5 bases and the J gene lost 2 bases, with 13 bases spanning the gap. The CDR3 has 13 residues. CDR3 in amino acids: CAWRSGGPYEQYV. In nucleotides, the CDR3 is TGTGCCTGGCGCAGTGGGGGTCCCTACGAGCAGTACGTC.

This clonotype showed up many times. This sequence joins TRBV5-6 and TRBJ1-2; D is perhaps TRBD1 (6 bases). This CDR3 contains 15 residues. V lost 2 bases, J lost 8 bases, and 19 bases lay in between. Germline lookup yields CDR1 SGHDT and CDR2 YYEEEE. The CDR3 loop is CASSLSGAKVSGYTF. CDR3 coding DNA: TGTGCCAGCAGCTTATCAGGGGCGAAGGTCTCCGGCTACACCTTC.

This clonotype appeared many times. The chain employs TRBV5-1 and TRBJ2-1; TRBD2 matches at 8 bases. The germline CDR1 and CDR2 sequences are SGHRS and YFSETQ. Losses at the gene ends were 4 bases for V and 3 bases for J; bases not matched to a gene: 0. There are 13 residues in the CDR3. CDR3 protein: CASSGTSYNEQFF. DNA of the CDR3: TGCGCCAGCAGCGGGACTAGCTACAATGAGCAGTTCTTC.

This clonotype appeared many times. The chain carries TRBV12-3 or TRBV12-4 and TRBJ2-3; D may be TRBD1 (5 bases). Trimming stripped 11 bases from V and 1 base from J, with 13 bases between. The CDR3 is made up of 13 amino acids. This chain's CDR3 is CAARPQGTDTQYF. The CDR3 DNA reads TGTGCCGCCCGACCACAGGGCACAGATACGCAGTATTTT.

A remark on this clonotype: This may stem from a read error, because a much larger clone lies one nucleotide away. V usage is TRBV3-1 and J usage is TRBJ2-5; D not resolved. This CDR3 is built from 13 residues. Germline V gene lookup returns CDR1 LGHDT and CDR2 YNNKEL (reference sequence). Between the trimmed V and J ends, which lost 4 bases and 4 bases, there was a span of 10 bases. The CDR3 loop is CASSPATRETQYF. The CDR3 DNA is TGTGCCAGCAGCCCCGCGACTCGAGAGACCCAGTACTTC.

This clonotype was seen at least ten times. The CDR3 region is CASSIGRANTEAFF. The CDR3 DNA is TGTGCCAGTAGTATAGGCAGGGCAAACACTGAAGCTTTCTTT. The genes are TRBV19 and TRBJ1-1, with D possibly TRBD1 on 5 matching bases. CDR3 length: 14 residues. V gave up 1 base and J gave up 2 bases, with 8 bases separating them. The V gene's germline CDR1 is LNHDA and CDR2 SQIVND (reference sequence).

This clonotype was observed many times. The chain carries TRBV7-3 and TRBJ2-2, with TRBD1 matching over 7 bases. Germline CDR1 and CDR2: SGHTA and FQGTGA. With 5 bases clipped from V and 3 bases from J, the junction kept 6 bases outside the gene matches. The CDR3 length is 15 residues. The chain's CDR3 is CASSARTGDTGELFF. DNA for the CDR3: TGTGCCAGCAGCGCCCGGACAGGCGACACCGGGGAGCTGTTTTTT.

At least ten counts were recorded for this clonotype. This chain uses TRBV5-6 with TRBJ1-1; a weak D match, TRBD1 (5 bases). The germline V and J ends were trimmed by 3 bases and 1 base, with 13 bases remaining between them. Germline CDR1 SGHDT, CDR2 YYEEEE. This CDR3 region has 15 residues. The DNA for the CDR3 is TGTGCCAGCAGCTCCGTCGACAGACCGAACACTGAAGCTTTCTTT. Amino acids: CASSSVDRPNTEAFF.